These T cell receptor beta chains were read from a single sample in a study of CD8 T cells in ankylosing spondylitis. TCRdb reprocessed the 5' RACE reads via MiXCR and lists one record per CDR3 protein. The table lists approximately 260,000 distinct CDR3 sequences, approximately 9% of them singletons. Sequenced: blood, either unsorted or a sorted T cell fraction (not recorded which). All receptors derive from a male donor with ankylosing spondylitis or in good health (not recorded which). The CDR3 runs from the conserved cysteine through the conserved F or W. D genes are given only for firm matches. Rows give clone size only sometimes, using once, few, many, or a class for an expanded clone.

many,.,TRBV12-3/TRBV12-4,TRBJ1-2,CASSLDGGGGYTF,TGTGCCAGCAGTTTAGATGGGGGGGGCGGCTACACCTTC
many,.,TRBV24-1,TRBJ2-2,CATSDPTGELFF,TGTGCCACCAGTGACCCCACCGGGGAGCTGTTTTTT
few,.,TRBV30,TRBJ1-1,CAWSVLRARKTEAFF,TGTGCCTGGAGTGTACTTAGGGCCAGGAAAACTGAAGCTTTCTTT
.,.,TRBV3-1,TRBJ2-5,CASSQDPGLRETQYF,TGTGCCAGCAGCCAAGACCCGGGTCTTCGAGAGACCCAGTACTTC
many,.,TRBV9,TRBJ2-1,CASSEIGNPSLYNEQFF,TGTGCCAGCAGCGAAATTGGGAACCCGTCCTTATACAATGAGCAGTTCTTC
many,TRBD1,TRBV7-9,TRBJ2-1,CASSLEGAEQFF,TGTGCCAGCAGCTTAGAGGGGGCTGAGCAGTTCTTC
few,.,TRBV12-3/TRBV12-4,TRBJ1-2,CASSPDSAGYGYTF,TGTGCCAGCAGTCCGGACAGCGCCGGCTATGGCTACACCTTC
.,.,TRBV30,TRBJ1-1,CAWTGGTGTEAFF,TGTGCCTGGACTGGCGGGACGGGGACTGAAGCTTTCTTT
.,TRBD2,TRBV20-1,TRBJ2-5,CSARPGTSRTQETQYF,TGCAGTGCTAGGCCCGGGACTAGCAGAACCCAAGAGACCCAGTACTTC
.,.,TRBV6-2/TRBV6-3,TRBJ1-1,CASSYETPNTEAFF,TGTGCCAGCAGTTACGAGACACCGAACACTGAAGCTTTCTTT
many,.,TRBV7-9,TRBJ1-3,CASSFREDRAGNTIYF,TGTGCCAGCAGCTTCAGGGAGGATCGAGCTGGAAACACCATATATTTT
many,TRBD1,TRBV20-1,TRBJ1-1,CSARSDRGAFF,TGCAGTGCTAGATCGGACAGGGGAGCTTTCTTT
many,.,TRBV20-1,TRBJ2-5,CSAKGRQTQYF,TGCAGTGCTAAGGGTAGACAGACCCAGTACTTC
many,.,TRBV10-3,TRBJ2-2,CAISESIWNTGELFF,TGTGCCATCAGTGAGTCGATCTGGAACACCGGGGAGCTGTTTTTT
many,.,TRBV29-1,TRBJ2-7,CSVSSPYTNEQYF,TGCAGCGTTTCCTCGCCTTATACGAACGAGCAGTACTTC
few,TRBD2,TRBV3-1,TRBJ2-7,CASSHETSGGHIYEQYF,TGTGCCAGCAGCCATGAGACTAGCGGGGGACATATCTACGAGCAGTACTTC
.,TRBD1,TRBV12-3/TRBV12-4,TRBJ1-5,CASSSRDRRQPQHF,TGTGCCAGCAGTTCCCGGGACAGAAGGCAGCCCCAGCATTTT
many,TRBD1,TRBV5-1,TRBJ1-2,CASGGQAEGRLTF,TGCGCCAGCGGGGGACAGGCTGAGGGCCGCCTCACCTTC
many,TRBD1,TRBV5-1,TRBJ2-3,CASSLEGQNTDTQYF,TGCGCCAGCAGCTTGGAGGGACAGAACACAGATACGCAGTATTTT
few,.,TRBV7-2,TRBJ2-7,CASSLFYSAYEQYF,TGTGCCAGCAGCTTGTTTTATTCAGCCTACGAGCAGTACTTC
many,TRBD2,TRBV20-1,TRBJ2-5,CSARPWTSQQKETQYF,TGCAGTGCTAGACCCTGGACTAGCCAACAGAAAGAGACCCAGTACTTC
many,TRBD2,TRBV5-1,TRBJ2-1,CASSLPGLAGGGFYNEQFF,TGCGCCAGCAGCTTGCCGGGACTAGCGGGAGGGGGGTTCTACAATGAGCAGTTCTTC
many,TRBD2,TRBV29-1,TRBJ2-7,CSVFTSGTYEQYF,TGCAGCGTTTTTACTAGCGGAACCTACGAGCAGTACTTC
many,.,TRBV19,TRBJ2-2,CASSIAHNTGELFF,TGTGCCAGTAGTATAGCCCACAACACCGGGGAGCTGTTTTTT
many,.,TRBV7-9,TRBJ2-7,CASSWGMESSYEQYF,TGTGCCAGCAGTTGGGGAATGGAGAGCTCCTACGAGCAGTACTTC
many,.,TRBV7-2,TRBJ1-4,CASSSGPSSGEKLFF,TGTGCCAGCAGCTCGGGGCCCTCGAGTGGTGAAAAACTGTTTTTT
few,.,TRBV20-1,TRBJ2-1,CSASDGTHNEQFF,TGCAGTGCCAGTGATGGGACCCATAATGAGCAGTTCTTC
many,.,TRBV5-1,TRBJ2-7,CASSWGSLYEQYF,TGCGCCAGCAGCTGGGGAAGTCTCTACGAGCAGTACTTC
.,.,TRBV5-1,TRBJ2-7,CASSPGPGASSYEQYF,TGCGCCAGCAGCCCGGGTCCAGGGGCATCCTCCTACGAGCAGTACTTC
.,.,TRBV19,TRBJ2-5,CASSRRGYRGETQYF,TGTGCCAGTAGTCGCCGCGGTTACAGAGGAGAGACCCAGTACTTC
many,.,TRBV3-1,TRBJ1-2,CASSQDLGNGYTF,TGTGCCAGCAGCCAAGATCTGGGGAATGGCTACACCTTC
.,TRBD2,TRBV3-1,TRBJ2-5,CASSQAGGRLRETQYF,TGTGCCAGCAGCCAAGCCGGCGGGAGGTTAAGAGAGACCCAGTACTTC
many,TRBD2,TRBV28,TRBJ2-3,CASGSRGTSPDTQYF,TGTGCCAGCGGTTCTCGGGGGACTAGCCCAGATACGCAGTATTTT
many,.,TRBV6-2/TRBV6-3,TRBJ2-7,CASSWGDTYEQYF,TGTGCCAGCAGTTGGGGGGATACCTACGAGCAGTACTTC
many,TRBD1,TRBV3-1,TRBJ1-2,CASSFDHRGNNGYTF,TGTGCCAGCAGCTTCGATCACAGGGGCAATAATGGCTACACCTTC
many,.,TRBV7-9,TRBJ1-2,CASSLMGGAGYTF,TGTGCCAGCAGCTTAATGGGGGGAGCTGGCTACACCTTC
few,.,TRBV3-1,TRBJ2-1,CASSQGGEYYNEQFF,TGTGCCAGCAGCCAAGGGGGGGAGTACTACAATGAGCAGTTCTTC
.,.,TRBV7-2,TRBJ2-4,CASSLDLGGPKNIQYF,TGTGCCAGCAGCTTAGATTTGGGGGGTCCCAAAAACATTCAGTACTTC
many,.,TRBV5-1,TRBJ1-5,CASSLTPYSNQPQHF,TGCGCCAGCAGTCTGACACCTTATAGCAATCAGCCCCAGCATTTT
many,TRBD2,TRBV12-3/TRBV12-4,TRBJ2-3,CASRTLAASTDTQYF,TGTGCCAGCAGGACACTAGCGGCTAGCACAGATACGCAGTATTTT
many,.,TRBV5-6,TRBJ2-2,CASSGAGTQNTGELFF,TGTGCCAGCAGCGGTGCGGGGACTCAGAACACCGGGGAGCTGTTTTTT
few,.,TRBV30,TRBJ2-3,CAWSPGADTQYF,TGTGCCTGGAGTCCCGGCGCAGATACGCAGTATTTT
few,.,TRBV5-1,TRBJ2-2,CASSFENTGELFF,TGCGCCAGCAGCTTTGAGAACACCGGGGAGCTGTTTTTT
many,TRBD2,TRBV20-1,TRBJ2-1,CSAVTSGSGDEQFF,TGCAGTGCCGTTACTAGCGGGAGCGGCGATGAGCAGTTCTTC
many,.,TRBV12-3/TRBV12-4,TRBJ1-4,CASSLGGASREKLFF,TGTGCCAGCAGTTTAGGGGGGGCCAGTCGTGAAAAACTGTTTTTT
many,.,TRBV12-3/TRBV12-4,TRBJ2-3,CASTLRGTTTDTQYF,TGTGCCAGCACACTGCGAGGGACCACCACAGATACGCAGTATTTT
many,.,TRBV7-8,TRBJ2-5,CASSLILAGETQYF,TGTGCCAGCAGCTTAATTTTGGCCGGCGAGACCCAGTACTTC
many,.,TRBV9,TRBJ2-5,CASSVEGLMIETQYF,TGTGCCAGCAGCGTAGAAGGACTGATGATTGAGACCCAGTACTTC
many,.,TRBV5-1,TRBJ1-2,CASSSDSNYGYTF,TGCGCCAGCAGCAGCGACAGCAACTATGGCTACACCTTC
few,TRBD1,TRBV20-1,TRBJ1-4,CSAADRVTNEKLFF,TGCAGTGCGGCCGACAGGGTTACTAATGAAAAACTGTTTTTT
many,.,TRBV10-3,TRBJ1-2,CAISGRGSRYGYTF,TGTGCCATCAGTGGCCGGGGTTCCCGCTATGGCTACACCTTC